The source of this TCR beta chain is a study of immune evolution from preneoplasia to lung adenocarcinoma. Between the mid-2010s and the late 2010s, patients underwent resection in Japan or China. Sequenced by immunoSEQ multiplex PCR; TCRdb stores in-frame clones only, minus some. The repertoire consists of several thousand clones, with 80% to 90% occurring once and the leading ten covering more than 4.5%. Findings and limits, study-wide: Normal lung had the highest top T cell clone frequencies.

The CDR3 is 15 residues long. Germline CDR1 reads SGHRS; CDR2 reads YFSETQ. After removal of 4 bases from V and 9 bases from J, the junction contained 6 bases not matched to a gene. With regard to this clone: Antigen: not known.

The clonotype comes from a person aged 65-85 years with lung adenocarcinoma. The V gene is TRBV5-1, the J gene TRBJ2-1, with 14 bases identical to TRBD2. The source material was FFPE minimally invasive lung adenocarcinoma tissue. The CDR3 loop is CASSRTSGGNGEQFF. In DNA form, the CDR3 reads TGCGCCAGCAGCCGGACTAGCGGGGGGAATGGTGAGCAGTTCTTC.